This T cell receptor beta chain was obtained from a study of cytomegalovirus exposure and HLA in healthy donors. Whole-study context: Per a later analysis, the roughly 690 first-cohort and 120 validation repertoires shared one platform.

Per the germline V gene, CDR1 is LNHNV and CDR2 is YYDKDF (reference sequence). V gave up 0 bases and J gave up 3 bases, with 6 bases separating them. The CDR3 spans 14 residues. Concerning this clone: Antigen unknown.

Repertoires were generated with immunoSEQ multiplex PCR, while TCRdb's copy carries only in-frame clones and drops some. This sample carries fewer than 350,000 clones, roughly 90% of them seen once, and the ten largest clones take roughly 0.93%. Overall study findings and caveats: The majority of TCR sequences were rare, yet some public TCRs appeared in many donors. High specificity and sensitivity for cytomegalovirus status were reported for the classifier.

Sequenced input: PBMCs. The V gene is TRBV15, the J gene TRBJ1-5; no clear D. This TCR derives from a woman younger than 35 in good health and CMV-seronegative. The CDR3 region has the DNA TGTGCCACCAGCAGAGACAGATTCAATCAGCCCCAGCATTTT. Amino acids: CATSRDRFNQPQHF.